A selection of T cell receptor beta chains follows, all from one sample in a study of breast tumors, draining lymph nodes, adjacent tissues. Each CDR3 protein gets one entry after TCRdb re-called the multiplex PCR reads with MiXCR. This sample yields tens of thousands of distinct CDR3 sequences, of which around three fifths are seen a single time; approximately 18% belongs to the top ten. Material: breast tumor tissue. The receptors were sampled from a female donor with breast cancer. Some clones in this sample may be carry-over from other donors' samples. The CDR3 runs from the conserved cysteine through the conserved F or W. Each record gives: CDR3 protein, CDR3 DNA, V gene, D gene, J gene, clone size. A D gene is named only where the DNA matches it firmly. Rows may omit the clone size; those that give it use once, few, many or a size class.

CDR3aa: CASKGGGGSYEQYF
CDR3nt: TGTGCCAGCAAGGGAGGGGGGGGCTCCTACGAGCAGTACTTC
v_gene: TRBV2
d_gene: NA
j_gene: TRBJ2-7
abundance: few

CDR3aa: CASRPFDTQYF
CDR3nt: TGTGCCAGCCGGCCCTTTGATACGCAGTATTTT
v_gene: TRBV6-6
d_gene: NA
j_gene: TRBJ2-3
abundance: many

CDR3aa: CASSAAGDTQYF
CDR3nt: TGTGCCAGCAGTGCCGCAGGGGATACGCAGTATTTT
v_gene: TRBV6-5
d_gene: NA
j_gene: TRBJ2-3
abundance: many

CDR3aa: CASRTGYRSPLHF
CDR3nt: TGTGCCAGCAGGACAGGGTATCGATCACCCCTCCACTTT
v_gene: TRBV2
d_gene: TRBD1
j_gene: TRBJ1-6
abundance: NA

CDR3aa: CASSPGTAYNEQFF
CDR3nt: TGTGCCAGCAGTCCCGGGACAGCTTACAATGAGCAGTTCTTC
v_gene: TRBV7-2
d_gene: TRBD1
j_gene: TRBJ2-1
abundance: many

CDR3aa: CASSLKALAERNEQFF
CDR3nt: TGTGCCAGCAGCTTAAAGGCGCTAGCGGAGAGGAATGAGCAGTTCTTC
v_gene: TRBV7-2
d_gene: TRBD2
j_gene: TRBJ2-1
abundance: few

CDR3aa: CSARADRPVYNEQFF
CDR3nt: TGCAGTGCTAGGGCCGACAGACCGGTGTACAATGAGCAGTTCTTC
v_gene: TRBV20-1
d_gene: NA
j_gene: TRBJ2-1
abundance: many

CDR3aa: CASSSRAGGGTLYF
CDR3nt: TGTGCCAGCAGCTCAAGGGCGGGTGGAGGGACCCTGTACTTC
v_gene: TRBV11-2
d_gene: NA
j_gene: TRBJ2-5
abundance: NA

CDR3aa: CASSDGSRQPQHF
CDR3nt: TGTGCCAGCTCAGACGGTTCTCGCCAGCCCCAGCATTTT
v_gene: TRBV18
d_gene: NA
j_gene: TRBJ1-5
abundance: many

CDR3aa: CASSPPFLAGYNEQFF
CDR3nt: TGTGCCAGCAGCCCTCCCTTTCTAGCGGGATACAATGAGCAGTTCTTC
v_gene: TRBV13
d_gene: TRBD2
j_gene: TRBJ2-1
abundance: many

CDR3aa: CASSARDTGAQLFF
CDR3nt: TGTGCCAGCAGCGCTCGGGACACAGGCGCGCAACTGTTTTTT
v_gene: TRBV2
d_gene: NA
j_gene: TRBJ1-4
abundance: NA

CDR3aa: CASRDQGYEQYF
CDR3nt: TGTGCCAGCAGGGATCAGGGGTACGAGCAGTACTTC
v_gene: TRBV2
d_gene: NA
j_gene: TRBJ2-7
abundance: NA

CDR3aa: CASSVGGTYEKLFF
CDR3nt: TGTGCCAGCAGTGTTGGGGGGACGTATGAAAAACTGTTTTTT
v_gene: TRBV2
d_gene: NA
j_gene: TRBJ1-4
abundance: NA

CDR3aa: CSVTGTGQETQYF
CDR3nt: TGCAGCGTGACCGGGACAGGCCAAGAGACCCAGTACTTC
v_gene: TRBV29-1
d_gene: TRBD1
j_gene: TRBJ2-5
abundance: few

CDR3aa: CASSPSMAFVYGYTF
CDR3nt: TGCGCCAGCAGCCCTAGTATGGCGTTTGTCTATGGCTACACCTTC
v_gene: TRBV4-1
d_gene: NA
j_gene: TRBJ1-2
abundance: NA

CDR3aa: CSAGDRDEKLFF
CDR3nt: TGCAGTGCTGGAGACAGAGATGAAAAACTGTTTTTT
v_gene: TRBV20-1
d_gene: NA
j_gene: TRBJ1-4
abundance: NA

CDR3aa: CASSNRDRGRGNEKLFF
CDR3nt: TGTGCCAGCAGCAACCGGGACAGGGGGCGCGGGAATGAAAAACTGTTTTTT
v_gene: TRBV7-9
d_gene: TRBD1
j_gene: TRBJ1-4
abundance: NA

CDR3aa: CASSGTGTGQPQHF
CDR3nt: TGTGCCAGCTCAGGGACAGGGACAGGTCAGCCCCAGCATTTT
v_gene: TRBV18
d_gene: TRBD1
j_gene: TRBJ1-5
abundance: many

CDR3aa: CASGFLQGNGYTF
CDR3nt: TGTGCCAGCGGCTTCCTACAGGGGAATGGCTACACCTTC
v_gene: TRBV7-2
d_gene: TRBD1
j_gene: TRBJ1-2
abundance: once

CDR3aa: CASSATGGWETQYF
CDR3nt: TGTGCCAGTAGTGCGACAGGGGGCTGGGAGACCCAGTACTTC
v_gene: TRBV19
d_gene: TRBD1
j_gene: TRBJ2-5
abundance: NA

CDR3aa: CSVVSGGTNYGYTF
CDR3nt: TGCAGCGTAGTATCAGGAGGGACTAACTATGGCTACACCTTC
v_gene: TRBV29-1
d_gene: NA
j_gene: TRBJ1-2
abundance: few

CDR3aa: CSARLAASTDTQYF
CDR3nt: TGCAGTGCTAGGCTAGCGGCTAGCACAGATACGCAGTATTTT
v_gene: TRBV20-1
d_gene: TRBD2
j_gene: TRBJ2-3
abundance: NA

CDR3aa: CAIGGGTRDTQYF
CDR3nt: TGTGCCATAGGCGGGGGGACTCGGGATACGCAGTATTTT
v_gene: TRBV10-3
d_gene: TRBD2
j_gene: TRBJ2-3
abundance: NA

CDR3aa: CATRGGPADEQYF
CDR3nt: TGTGCCACCAGAGGAGGGCCCGCGGACGAGCAGTACTTC
v_gene: TRBV6-1
d_gene: NA
j_gene: TRBJ2-7
abundance: NA

CDR3aa: CASSLGTFNSPLHF
CDR3nt: TGTGCCAGCAGCTTAGGGACCTTTAATTCACCCCTCCACTTT
v_gene: TRBV7-8
d_gene: NA
j_gene: TRBJ1-6
abundance: NA

CDR3aa: CSASPISGYTF
CDR3nt: TGCAGTGCTAGCCCGATCTCCGGCTACACCTTC
v_gene: TRBV20-1
d_gene: NA
j_gene: TRBJ1-2
abundance: many

CDR3aa: CASSSTSGGGKETQYF
CDR3nt: TGTGCCAGCAGTTCTACTAGCGGGGGGGGAAAAGAGACCCAGTACTTC
v_gene: TRBV6-5
d_gene: TRBD2
j_gene: TRBJ2-5
abundance: NA

CDR3aa: CASSGGIGSGAISHTF
CDR3nt: TGTGCCAGCAGTGGGGGTATCGGCTCTGGGGCTATAAGCCACACCTTC
v_gene: TRBV2
d_gene: NA
j_gene: TRBJ1-2
abundance: NA

CDR3aa: CASRGTQTNEKLFF
CDR3nt: TGTGCCAGCAGAGGAACTCAGACTAATGAAAAACTGTTTTTT
v_gene: TRBV28
d_gene: NA
j_gene: TRBJ1-4
abundance: many

CDR3aa: CASGTVLPDTQYF
CDR3nt: TGTGCCAGTGGGACAGTCCTCCCAGATACGCAGTATTTT
v_gene: TRBV2
d_gene: TRBD1
j_gene: TRBJ2-3
abundance: NA

CDR3aa: CASSRELQGAGANVLTF
CDR3nt: TGCGCCAGCAGCCGGGAATTACAGGGCGCTGGGGCCAACGTCCTGACTTTC
v_gene: TRBV4-1
d_gene: NA
j_gene: TRBJ2-6
abundance: many

CDR3aa: CASSRSGGTGGNTF
CDR3nt: TGTGCCAGCAGCAGGAGCGGGGGGACGGGCGGCAACACCTTC
v_gene: TRBV7-2
d_gene: NA
j_gene: TRBJ1-2
abundance: NA

CDR3aa: CASSQDWAGDPKNYGYTF
CDR3nt: TGTGCCAGCAGCCAAGATTGGGCAGGGGACCCAAAAAACTATGGCTACACCTTC
v_gene: TRBV14
d_gene: NA
j_gene: TRBJ1-2
abundance: NA

CDR3aa: CASSLVSGLARRDEQFF
CDR3nt: TGTGCCAGCAGCTTAGTCTCGGGACTAGCGCGAAGGGATGAGCAGTTCTTC
v_gene: TRBV11-2
d_gene: TRBD2
j_gene: TRBJ2-1
abundance: many

CDR3aa: CSARDAGADYNEQFF
CDR3nt: TGCAGTGCTAGAGATGCGGGGGCGGATTACAATGAGCAGTTCTTC
v_gene: TRBV20-1
d_gene: NA
j_gene: TRBJ2-1
abundance: many

CDR3aa: CATSRLTGTKGYTF
CDR3nt: TGTGCCACCAGCAGACTGACAGGGACAAAAGGCTACACCTTC
v_gene: TRBV15
d_gene: TRBD1
j_gene: TRBJ1-2
abundance: NA

CDR3aa: CASSLGAGAAGELFF
CDR3nt: TGTGCCAGCAGCTTGGGAGCGGGAGCTGCCGGGGAGCTGTTTTTT
v_gene: TRBV5-6
d_gene: TRBD2
j_gene: TRBJ2-2
abundance: many

CDR3aa: CSASNLDRETQYF
CDR3nt: TGCAGTGCTTCAAACTTGGACAGGGAGACCCAGTACTTC
v_gene: TRBV20-1
d_gene: TRBD1
j_gene: TRBJ2-5
abundance: NA

CDR3aa: CSARDLGTSGRAAQYF
CDR3nt: TGCAGTGCTAGAGATCTAGGGACTAGCGGGAGGGCCGCGCAGTACTTC
v_gene: TRBV20-1
d_gene: TRBD2
j_gene: TRBJ2-7
abundance: many

CDR3aa: CASANGGAYEQYF
CDR3nt: TGTGCCAGCGCCAACGGGGGAGCCTACGAGCAGTACTTC
v_gene: TRBV12-3/TRBV12-4
d_gene: NA
j_gene: TRBJ2-7
abundance: NA